The rows below give T cell receptor beta chains drawn from one sample of a study of blood T cell repertoires in COVID-19. Using immunoSEQ multiplex PCR, the repertoire was profiled, and TCRdb retains in-frame clones only, with some absent. The sample lists roughly 100,000 clones; over 85% were seen once. Sequenced material: peripheral blood. The source is an elderly woman in a cohort sampled during active COVID-19. The CDR3 runs from the conserved cysteine through the conserved F or W. The order of the fields is J gene, V gene, D gene, clone size, CDR3 protein, CDR3 DNA. A D gene is named only where the DNA matches it firmly. Rows may omit the clone size; those that give it use once, few, many or a size class.

>TRBJ2-7|TRBV7-9|TRBD2|once
CASRGGLEYEQYF
TGTGCCAGCAGGGGGGGACTAGAATACGAGCAGTACTTC
>TRBJ1-1|TRBV6-5|-|once
CASKQLMNTEAFF
TGTGCCAGCAAACAGCTGATGAACACTGAAGCTTTCTTT
>TRBJ2-7|TRBV6-2/TRBV6-3|-|many
CASSYGQGNYEQYF
TGTGCCAGCAGTTACGGGCAGGGGAACTACGAGCAGTACTTC
>TRBJ2-7|TRBV3-1/TRBV3-2|-|-
CASSQDARRGYRAGEQYF
TGTGCCAGCAGCCAAGATGCGAGACGGGGTTACCGTGCGGGCGAGCAGTACTTC
>TRBJ1-2|TRBV6-5|-|-
CASRRYGYTF
TGTGCCAGCAGGCGATATGGCTACACCTTC
>TRBJ2-3|TRBV3-1/TRBV3-2|-|once
CASSQPGTQYF
TGTGCCAGCAGCCAACCGGGTACGCAGTATTTT
>TRBJ2-3|TRBV18|-|-
CASSPGEPTDTQYF
TGTGCCAGCTCACCAGGAGAACCCACAGATACGCAGTATTTT
>TRBJ2-3|TRBV4-2|TRBD2|-
CASSQERSAGGDTQYF
TGTGCCAGCAGCCAAGAAAGGTCCGCGGGAGGCGATACGCAGTATTTT
>TRBJ2-1|TRBV27|-|-
CASRPGRVLFSYNEQFF
TGTGCCAGCAGACCCGGCAGGGTACTATTCTCCTACAATGAGCAGTTCTTC
>TRBJ2-1|TRBV27|TRBD2|-
CASSLAGGSYNEQFF
TGTGCCAGCAGTTTGGCGGGGGGTTCTTACAATGAGCAGTTCTTC
>TRBJ1-2|TRBV28|-|-
CASRPNTHGYTF
TGTGCCAGTCGTCCGAACACCCATGGCTACACCTTC
>TRBJ1-1|TRBV4-2|TRBD1|-
CASSPLEGQGNLNTEAFF
TGTGCCAGCAGCCCTTTAGAGGGACAGGGAAATCTGAACACTGAAGCTTTCTTT
>TRBJ1-1|TRBV6-5|-|-
CASSYSGQGHTEAFF
TGTGCCAGCAGTTACTCGGGGCAGGGGCACACTGAAGCTTTCTTT
>TRBJ2-1|TRBV5-1|TRBD2|-
CASRSSGSEYEQFF
TGCGCCAGCAGGTCTAGCGGGAGTGAATATGAGCAGTTCTTC
>TRBJ2-5|TRBV4-2|-|-
CASSQDRSGQETQYF
TGTGCCAGCAGCCAAGACAGATCAGGGCAAGAGACCCAGTACTTC
>TRBJ2-7|TRBV5-1|TRBD1|-
CASTQRDRAYEQYF
TGCGCCAGCACCCAGAGGGACAGGGCGTACGAGCAGTACTTC
>TRBJ1-5|TRBV19|-|-
CASSMTVHSNQPQHF
TGTGCCAGTAGTATGACAGTCCATAGCAATCAGCCCCAGCATTTT
>TRBJ2-1|TRBV28|TRBD2|once
CASSRGGAGYNEQFF
TGTGCCAGCTCGCGGGGGGGAGCGGGTTACAATGAGCAGTTCTTC
>TRBJ2-7|TRBV6-5|-|-
CASSPRGYEQYF
TGTGCCAGCAGTCCCCGAGGCTACGAGCAGTACTTC
>TRBJ2-7|TRBV18|-|-
CASSPLQGNEQYF
TGTGCCAGCTCACCCTTACAGGGAAACGAGCAGTACTTC
>TRBJ2-7|TRBV7-6|TRBD2|-
CASSTSGGPEEQYF
TGTGCCAGCAGCACCTCGGGAGGGCCGGAAGAGCAGTACTTC
>TRBJ2-2|TRBV30|TRBD2|-
CAWSGRRGGAWAGELFF
TGTGCCTGGAGTGGGAGACGCGGGGGGGCTTGGGCCGGGGAGCTGTTTTTT
>TRBJ1-5|TRBV28|TRBD1|-
CASSSSGLNRGLGQPQHF
TGTGCCAGCAGTTCGTCAGGACTCAACAGGGGGCTCGGGCAGCCCCAGCATTTT
>TRBJ2-1|TRBV12-2|-|-
CASRLGTAGLLWEQFF
TGTGCAAGTCGCCTCGGTACGGCAGGACTACTATGGGAGCAGTTCTTC
>TRBJ1-2|TRBV29-1|-|-
CSVEGGGPNYGYTF
TGCAGCGTTGAAGGGGGGGGTCCCAACTATGGCTACACCTTC
>TRBJ1-2|TRBV27|TRBD1|-
CASSPRQGYGYTF
TGTGCCAGCAGTCCCCGACAGGGATATGGCTACACCTTC
>TRBJ2-5|TRBV28|TRBD1|-
CASTQGVETQYF
TGTGCCAGTACTCAGGGGGTAGAGACCCAGTACTTC
>TRBJ1-2|TRBV6-5|-|once
CASSYLGAAYGYTF
TGTGCCAGCAGTTACCTGGGGGCCGCCTATGGCTACACCTTC
>TRBJ1-3|TRBV5-1|TRBD1|-
CASSLEGQGAGNTIYF
TGCGCCAGCAGCTTGGAGGGGCAGGGGGCTGGAAACACCATATATTTT
>TRBJ2-3|TRBV7-2|TRBD2|few
CASSSGPGGRAADTQYF
TGTGCCAGCAGCTCCGGGCCGGGGGGGAGGGCGGCAGATACGCAGTATTTT
>TRBJ1-4|TRBV3-1/TRBV3-2|-|-
CASSHLGGRAWDEKLFF
TGTGCCAGCAGCCACCTAGGGGGGAGGGCCTGGGATGAAAAACTGTTTTTT
>TRBJ2-7|TRBV5-1|-|-
CASSSSTAPYEQYF
TGCGCCAGCAGCTCATCGACTGCTCCCTACGAGCAGTACTTC
>TRBJ1-6|TRBV27|TRBD1|few
CASSFRGESYNSPLHF
TGTGCCAGCAGTTTCAGGGGGGAATCCTATAATTCACCCCTCCACTTT
>TRBJ2-1|TRBV24-1|TRBD1|-
CATSVGQGSNEQFF
TGTGCCACCAGTGTGGGACAGGGAAGCAATGAGCAGTTCTTC
>TRBJ1-1|TRBV6-5|TRBD1|-
CASRPGTELEAFF
TGTGCCAGCAGACCAGGGACAGAGCTTGAAGCTTTCTTT
>TRBJ2-7|TRBV3-1/TRBV3-2|TRBD1|-
CASSPTGGTDYEQYF
TGTGCCAGCAGCCCGACAGGGGGCACGGACTACGAGCAGTACTTC
>TRBJ1-2|TRBV7-9|TRBD1|-
CASSFGQDGGYTF
TGTGCCAGCAGCTTTGGACAGGACGGTGGCTACACCTTC
>TRBJ1-2|TRBV6-6|-|-
CASSSLSGYTF
TGTGCCAGCAGTTCCCTTTCTGGCTACACCTTC
>TRBJ1-2|TRBV5-8|-|-
CASTRRFRGGNYGYTF
TGTGCCAGCACCAGGAGGTTTCGGGGGGGAAACTATGGCTACACCTTC
>TRBJ1-1|TRBV7-2|TRBD1|-
CASSLDPTGGEYSRTEAFF
TGTGCCAGCAGCTTAGATCCGACAGGGGGCGAATACTCACGGACTGAAGCTTTCTTT
>TRBJ1-2|TRBV30|TRBD1|-
CAFSSGTVSYTF
TGTGCCTTCTCTTCGGGGACAGTAAGTTACACCTTC
>TRBJ1-1|TRBV5-1|TRBD1|-
CASSLTPTGENTEAFF
TGCGCCAGCAGCTTGACCCCTACAGGGGAGAACACTGAAGCTTTCTTT
>TRBJ1-1|TRBV18|TRBD1|-
CASSTGVSAEAFF
TGTGCCAGCTCTACAGGGGTTAGCGCTGAAGCTTTCTTT
>TRBJ2-1|TRBV6-1|TRBD1|-
CASSEAATGGNEQFF
TGTGCCAGCAGTGAAGCCGCCACAGGGGGGAATGAGCAGTTCTTC
>TRBJ1-6|TRBV6-1|TRBD1|-
CASSESPGGRSPLHF
TGTGCCAGCAGTGAATCACCAGGGGGAAGATCACCCCTCCACTTT
>TRBJ2-5|TRBV6-1|TRBD2|-
CASSDGLVQETQYF
TGTGCCAGCAGTGATGGACTAGTCCAAGAGACCCAGTACTTC
>TRBJ2-5|TRBV29-1|-|-
CSVEELGRETQYF
TGCAGCGTGGAGGAGTTGGGTCGGGAGACCCAGTACTTC
>TRBJ2-7|TRBV6-5|TRBD1|-
CASRRTGGEQYF
TGTGCCAGCAGACGTACAGGGGGCGAGCAGTACTTC
>TRBJ1-3|TRBV4-1|-|-
CASSQSRDTIYF
TGCGCCAGCAGCCAAAGCCGGGACACCATATATTTT
>TRBJ2-6|TRBV19|-|-
CASRPQQASGANVLTF
TGTGCCAGTAGGCCTCAACAGGCCTCTGGGGCCAACGTCCTGACTTTC
>TRBJ2-3|TRBV5-1|-|-
CASSFKGNTDTQYF
TGCGCCAGCAGCTTTAAGGGGAACACAGATACGCAGTATTTT
>TRBJ2-1|TRBV6-5|-|-
CASSRVKADTQFF
TGTGCCAGCTCGCGGGTAAAAGCGGATACACAGTTCTTC